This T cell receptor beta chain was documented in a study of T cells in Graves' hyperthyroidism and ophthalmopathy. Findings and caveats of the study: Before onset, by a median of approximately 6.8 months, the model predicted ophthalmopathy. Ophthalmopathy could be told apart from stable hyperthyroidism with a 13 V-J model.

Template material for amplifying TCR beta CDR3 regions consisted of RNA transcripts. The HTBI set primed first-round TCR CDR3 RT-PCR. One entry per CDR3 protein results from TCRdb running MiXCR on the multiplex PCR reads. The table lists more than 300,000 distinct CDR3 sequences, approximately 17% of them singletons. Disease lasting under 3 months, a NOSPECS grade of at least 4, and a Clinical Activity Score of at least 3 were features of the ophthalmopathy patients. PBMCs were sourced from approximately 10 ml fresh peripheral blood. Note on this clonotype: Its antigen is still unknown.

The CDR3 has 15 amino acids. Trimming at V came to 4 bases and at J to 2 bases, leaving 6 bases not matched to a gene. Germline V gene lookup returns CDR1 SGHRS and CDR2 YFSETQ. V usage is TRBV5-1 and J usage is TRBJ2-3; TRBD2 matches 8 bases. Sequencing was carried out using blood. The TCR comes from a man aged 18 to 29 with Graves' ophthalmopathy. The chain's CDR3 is CASSVGLVPTDTQYF. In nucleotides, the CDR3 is TGCGCCAGCAGCGTGGGACTAGTCCCCACAGATACGCAGTATTTT.